This is a list of T cell receptor beta chains from one sample in a study of shared clonotypes between healthy human individuals. Using immunoSEQ multiplex PCR, the repertoire was profiled, and TCRdb retains in-frame clones only, with some absent. The table has around 500,000 clones, 70% to 80% seen once. The source material was PBMCs. The receptors were sampled from a middle-aged woman in good health. Some clones in this sample may be carry-over from other donors' samples. CDR3s include the opening cysteine and the closing phenylalanine or tryptophan.

v_call	j_call	cdr3_aa
TRBV10-2	TRBJ1-4	CASSESNRKLFF
TRBV5-8	TRBJ1-1	CASSVQLGFAFF
TRBV7-2	TRBJ2-3	CASSLLAGATDTQYF
TRBV9	TRBJ2-5	CASSRSGGPETQYF
TRBV28	TRBJ2-1	CASSLGLAGGLLYNEQFF
TRBV12-5	TRBJ2-1	CASGGANNEQFF
TRBV19	TRBJ1-2	CASSKGAGFGYGYTF
TRBV14	TRBJ2-7	CAQYGPYEQYF
TRBV19	TRBJ2-1	CASRLSSGYNEQFF
TRBV19	TRBJ2-2	CASRVGPGGTGELFF
TRBV6-5	TRBJ1-2	CASTDGYGYTF
TRBV14	TRBJ2-1	CASSLPGTPYNEQFF
TRBV29-1	TRBJ1-4	CSVARTGGEEKLFF
TRBV20-1	TRBJ2-1	CSATSNEQFF
TRBV30	TRBJ2-3	CAWSTGLAVDTQYF
TRBV5-1	TRBJ2-1	CASSHTSGRGNEQFF
TRBV7-2	TRBJ2-1	CASSLGDRGGNEQFF
TRBV9	TRBJ1-1	CASSVATAGLSTEAFF
TRBV6-1	TRBJ2-1	CASNSGNLNEQFF
TRBV9	TRBJ2-3	CASSAQRGVRTDTQYF
TRBV7-8	TRBJ2-1	CASSFEGRNEQFF
TRBV5-1	TRBJ1-1	CASSPSVAANTEAFF
TRBV9	TRBJ1-2	CASSPNAGRGYGYTF
TRBV4-1	TRBJ2-5	CASSQEPRGETQYF
TRBV7-9	TRBJ2-1	CASSLDRAYNEQFF
TRBV28	TRBJ2-5	CASSIPTAGGFWETQYF
TRBV4-1	TRBJ1-4	CASSQDPRGRGRNEKLFF
TRBV11-2	-	CASSLEGGGAYEQYF
TRBV5-4	TRBJ2-5	CASRRDRGREETQYF
TRBV6-5	TRBJ2-7	CASSYSRQGHSYEQYF
TRBV5-4	TRBJ2-5	CASSLSGVKETQYF
TRBV18	TRBJ2-1	CASSPGTREQFF
TRBV7-9	TRBJ2-1	CASSGSGPSGDLGFF
TRBV4-1	TRBJ1-3	CASSQGTGFNTIYF
TRBV7-2	TRBJ2-7	CASSLGSGQSSYEQYF
TRBV5-4	TRBJ2-2	CASSLAGKFDTGELFF